Below, one T cell receptor (beta chain) is given with its context. With iRepertoire HTBI primers and Arm-PCR of CDR3 regions, TCR beta libraries were built. TCRdb re-derived calls from the multiplex PCR reads in MiXCR, one entry per CDR3 protein. The sample includes about 400,000 distinct CDR3 sequences, less than 25% seen only once; the top ten take less than 25%. This entry comes from a study of regulatory T cells in long-lasting Graves disease. Noted time point: persistent/refractory GD, antithyroid drugs over 5 years with positive TRAb. Following extraction of RNA from PBMCs, that RNA was used to make the TCR library. The sequence was obtained from a female donor with Graves disease. The sample was peripheral blood mononuclear cells (PBMCs), taken when the disease was refractory, from a patient treated with antithyroid drugs.

CDR3 nucleotides: TGTGCCACCAGCAGAGGGACGGGAGGCCCGAACTACGAGCAGTACTTC. It yields the protein CATSRGTGGPNYEQYF. This chain uses TRBV15 with TRBJ2-7, with TRBD2 identical over 7 bases. J was trimmed by 3 bases and V by 1 base; bases with no gene match: 9. The CDR3 sequence is 16 residues long. Germline loops: CDR1 LNHNV, CDR2 YYDKDF (reference sequence).